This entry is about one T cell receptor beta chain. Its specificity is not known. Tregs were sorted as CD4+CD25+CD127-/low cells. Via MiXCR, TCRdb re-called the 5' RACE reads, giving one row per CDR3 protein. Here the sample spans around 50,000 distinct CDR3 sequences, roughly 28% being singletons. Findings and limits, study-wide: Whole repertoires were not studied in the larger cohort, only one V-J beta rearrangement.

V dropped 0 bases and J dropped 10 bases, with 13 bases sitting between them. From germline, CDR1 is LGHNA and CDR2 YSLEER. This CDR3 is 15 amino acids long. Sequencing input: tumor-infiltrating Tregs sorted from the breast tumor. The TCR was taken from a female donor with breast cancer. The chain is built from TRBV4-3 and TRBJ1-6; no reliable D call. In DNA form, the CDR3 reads TGCGCCAGCAGCCAAGAATTCCGGTTTGGGTCACCCCTCCACTTT. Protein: CASSQEFRFGSPLHF.